This T cell receptor (beta chain) was observed in a study of blood T cell repertoires in COVID-19. Germline values: CDR1 MNHEY, CDR2 SVGAGI. The ends were cut back, 6 bases at V and 2 bases at J, with 13 bases in the middle. The CDR3 contains 14 residues. TCRdb's table, derived via immunoSEQ multiplex PCR, lists solely in-frame clones and lacks some. Of about 520,000 clones listed, approximately 83% are singletons. The receptor was isolated from a human donor in a cohort sampled during active COVID-19. J is TRBJ1-2 and V is TRBV6-5; weak D call: TRBD1 (5 bases). Sample: peripheral blood. The chain's CDR3 is CASRDGALNYGYTF. CDR3 in DNA: TGTGCCAGCAGGGATGGGGCACTAAACTATGGCTACACCTTC.